Below, 10 T cell receptor beta chains from the same sample are listed, as sequenced in a study of response to subunit inactivated influenza vaccine (dated by TCRdb to 2016 to 2018). The library was prepared using RT-PCR. Sequencer: Illumina HiSeq 2500. Through fastp at Q25 and MiXCR, TCRdb rebuilt clones from the public reads, retaining in-frame beta chains. Every entry covers one CDR3 protein and lists the most common genes and DNA from its rows. This sample gives roughly 710,000 distinct CDR3 sequences in total; 12% to 15% of them show up just once. 7.6% of the sample comes from the top ten. Material: PBMCs from blood, obtained 14 days before vaccination. Receptors were obtained from a man in his forties or fifties who received an inactivated influenza vaccine. Donor details come from another sample of the same person, matched by shared clones.

This clonotype was found many times. This rearrangement joins TRBV12-3 or TRBV12-4 to TRBJ2-1, with D hard to call. Deletions cut 2 bases from V and 7 bases from J, with 9 bases between. This CDR3 region has 13 residues. The CDR3 DNA reads TGTGCCAGCAGTTTATCATTGACAAATGAGCAGTTCTTC. Translating it yields CASSLSLTNEQFF.

This clonotype was seen only a few times. The chain employs TRBV5-1 and TRBJ1-1; D is uncertain. The CDR3 spans 13 residues. The germline CDR1 and CDR2 sequences are SGHRS and YFSETQ. Trimming left V 7 bases short and J 1 base short, with 11 bases between. The CDR3 spells CASSIIRNTEAFF. The CDR3 DNA is TGCGCCAGCTCTATCATCAGGAACACTGAAGCTTTCTTT.

V and J are TRBV13 and TRBJ2-1; 10 nucleotides align to TRBD1. Germline-derived CDR1 and CDR2 are PRHDT and FYEKMQ (reference sequence). Trimming took 4 bases from V and 5 from J; bases not matched to a gene: 17. This CDR3 comprises 19 residues. The chain's CDR3 is CASSSRPILTGGEDNEQFF. CDR3 DNA sequence: TGTGCCAGCAGCTCCCGGCCGATCCTGACAGGGGGCGAAGACAATGAGCAGTTCTTC.

There are a few counts of this clonotype. This rearrangement joins TRBV5-4 to TRBJ2-3; 7 nucleotides align to TRBD1. Germline CDR1 and CDR2: SGHNT and YYREEE (reference sequence). The trim removed 4 bases at V and 2 bases at J, leaving 10 bases unmatched. The CDR3 loop spans 16 amino acids. CDR3 protein: CASSHGQDRPTDTQYF. CDR3 in DNA: TGTGCCAGCAGCCACGGACAGGACAGGCCCACAGATACGCAGTATTTT.

The chain combines TRBV7-6 with TRBJ2-2; 7 bases fit TRBD1. V lost 7 bases to trimming and J lost 4 bases; unmatched junction nucleotides: 6. The CDR3 loop spans 14 amino acids. Germline V gives CDR1 SGHVS, CDR2 FNYEAQ. CDR3 sequence: CASTPRGPTGELFF. The CDR3 DNA follows: TGTGCCAGCACCCCTAGGGGGCCCACCGGGGAGCTGTTTTTT.

This clonotype has only a few counts. V and J are TRBV4-3 and TRBJ2-2; D possibly uses TRBD1 or TRBD2 (5 bases each). The CDR3 extends over 16 amino acids. Germline lookup yields CDR1 LGHNA and CDR2 YSLEER. V was clipped by 0 bases and J by 4 bases, with 12 bases between them. CDR3 coding DNA: TGCGCCAGCAGCCAAGAAATCGGGGCGCGCACCGGGGAGCTGTTTTTT. This gives the protein CASSQEIGARTGELFF.

V gene TRBV7-9 combines with J gene TRBJ2-2; 7 bases agree with TRBD1. Germline CDR1 is SEHNR and CDR2 is FQNEAQ (reference sequence). This CDR3 contains 13 residues. Unmatched junction bases numbered 4, after V lost 5 bases and J lost 7 bases. CDR3 nucleotides: TGTGCCAGCAGCGACAGGGTGCTCGGGGAGCTGTTTTTT. Its protein product is CASSDRVLGELFF. Variable domain in full (rest from reference TRBV7-9 and TRBJ2-2): DTGVSQNPRHKITKRGQNVTFRCDPISEHNRLYWYRQTLGQGPEFLTYFQNEAQLEKSRLLSDRFSAERPKGSFSTLEIQRTEQGDSAMYLCASSDRVLGELFFGEGSRLTVL.

Many counts were recorded for this clonotype. The DNA of the CDR3 is TGTGCCAGCAGCCCCGGCCGGTTCGGGGGGACCCAGTACTTC. Translating gives CASSPGRFGGTQYF. This sequence joins TRBV6-2 or TRBV6-3 and TRBJ2-5, with D possibly being TRBD2 (6 bases). Germline values: CDR1 MNHEY, CDR2 SVGEGT. Trimming took 6 bases from V and 7 from J, leaving 18 bases between them. There are 14 residues in the CDR3.

The CDR3 DNA reads as TGTGCCAGCAGCTTTGACAGGGGATTCTATGGCTACACCTTC. Its protein is CASSFDRGFYGYTF. The chain employs TRBV7-2 and TRBJ1-2; 8 bases align to TRBD1. This CDR3 is built from 14 residues. J lost 4 bases, V lost 3 bases, and 4 bases had no gene match. CDR1 and CDR2 (germline): SGHTA, FQGNSA.

This clonotype has a count of ten or more. The V call is TRBV4-1, the J call TRBJ2-1; the match to TRBD1 covers 10 bases. This CDR3 region has 16 residues. J lost 4 bases, V lost 4 bases, and 7 bases had no gene match. CDR1 MGHRA and CDR2 YSYEKL come from the germline V gene. The DNA for the CDR3 is TGCGCCAGCAGCCCTGAAGCGGGACAGGGGTACAATGAGCAGTTCTTC. Translating it yields CASSPEAGQGYNEQFF.